These T cell receptor beta chains were read from a single sample in a study of T-cell reconstitution after alpha-beta-depleted transplantation in children. MiXCR was run by TCRdb on the PCR reads, yielding one entry per CDR3 protein. The sample includes approximately 210,000 distinct CDR3 sequences, over 15% of them seen just once. The sequenced sample was PBMCs, mostly from graft donor cells, obtained 360 days after TCRalphabeta/CD19-depleted stem cell transplant. These TCRs come from a male patient aged 2-10 years who had a stem cell transplant for acute lymphoblastic leukemia, so the T cells may come from the graft donor. Both conserved end residues are part of each CDR3. Each record gives: CDR3 protein, CDR3 DNA, D gene, V gene, CDR3 length, clone size, J gene. The D gene is left open where the match is weak. Clone size is stated in some rows and not others, as once, few, many or a class when expanded.

CDR3 protein: CASPSGPRSPNEQFF; CDR3 DNA: TGTGCCAGCCCTTCCGGGCCGCGGTCCCCCAATGAGCAGTTCTTC; D gene: NA; V gene: TRBV2; CDR3 length: 15; clone size: few; J gene: TRBJ2-1
CDR3 protein: CASSTRTSGGRTDTQYF; CDR3 DNA: TGTGCCAGCAGTACCCGGACTAGCGGGGGCCGGACAGATACGCAGTATTTT; D gene: TRBD2; V gene: TRBV2; CDR3 length: 17; clone size: few; J gene: TRBJ2-3
CDR3 protein: CASSYSSVASSNQPQHF; CDR3 DNA: TGTGCCAGCAGTTACTCGAGTGTAGCTTCTAGCAATCAGCCCCAGCATTTT; D gene: NA; V gene: TRBV6-5; CDR3 length: 17; clone size: NA; J gene: TRBJ1-5
CDR3 protein: CASSSGDSLNHNEQFF; CDR3 DNA: TGTGCCAGCAGTAGCGGGGACTCCCTTAACCACAATGAGCAGTTCTTC; D gene: TRBD2; V gene: TRBV2; CDR3 length: 16; clone size: NA; J gene: TRBJ2-1
CDR3 protein: CSARLPLGTTYEQYF; CDR3 DNA: TGCAGTGCTAGACTGCCGTTGGGCACCACGTACGAGCAGTACTTC; D gene: NA; V gene: TRBV20-1; CDR3 length: 15; clone size: few; J gene: TRBJ2-7
CDR3 protein: CASSLWGPTEAFF; CDR3 DNA: TGTGCCAGCAGCTTGTGGGGGCCCACTGAAGCTTTCTTT; D gene: NA; V gene: TRBV5-5; CDR3 length: 13; clone size: many; J gene: TRBJ1-1
CDR3 protein: CASSLGGTRNTIYF; CDR3 DNA: TGTGCCAGCAGTTTAGGAGGGACAAGAAACACCATATATTTT; D gene: NA; V gene: TRBV12-3/TRBV12-4; CDR3 length: 14; clone size: few; J gene: TRBJ1-3
CDR3 protein: CASAGGVGAYEQYF; CDR3 DNA: TGTGCCAGCGCCGGTGGAGTAGGGGCCTACGAGCAGTACTTC; D gene: NA; V gene: TRBV12-3/TRBV12-4; CDR3 length: 14; clone size: many; J gene: TRBJ2-7
CDR3 protein: CASSQDYYEQYF; CDR3 DNA: TGTGCCAGCAGCCAAGACTACTACGAGCAGTACTTC; D gene: NA; V gene: TRBV3-1; CDR3 length: 12; clone size: NA; J gene: TRBJ2-7
CDR3 protein: CASTLRGLAGGFTDTQYF; CDR3 DNA: TGTGCCAGTACCCTACGCGGACTAGCGGGGGGTTTCACAGATACGCAGTATTTT; D gene: TRBD2; V gene: TRBV19; CDR3 length: 18; clone size: many; J gene: TRBJ2-3
CDR3 protein: CASSRGPDTEAFF; CDR3 DNA: TGTGCCAGCAGCAGGGGACCAGACACTGAAGCTTTCTTT; D gene: NA; V gene: TRBV6-1; CDR3 length: 13; clone size: NA; J gene: TRBJ1-1
CDR3 protein: CASSPGRGAGTGELFF; CDR3 DNA: TGTGCCAGCAGCCCTGGGCGGGGTGCGGGCACCGGGGAGCTGTTTTTT; D gene: NA; V gene: TRBV7-9; CDR3 length: 16; clone size: NA; J gene: TRBJ2-2
CDR3 protein: CASKIGGNQPQHF; CDR3 DNA: TGTGCCAGCAAGATTGGGGGCAATCAGCCCCAGCATTTT; D gene: NA; V gene: TRBV12-3/TRBV12-4; CDR3 length: 13; clone size: few; J gene: TRBJ1-5
CDR3 protein: CASSPYKNHTDTQYF; CDR3 DNA: TGTGCCAGCTCACCATACAAGAACCACACAGATACGCAGTATTTT; D gene: NA; V gene: TRBV18; CDR3 length: 15; clone size: NA; J gene: TRBJ2-3
CDR3 protein: CATAQGTDQPQHF; CDR3 DNA: TGTGCCACCGCACAGGGAACGGATCAGCCCCAGCATTTT; D gene: NA; V gene: TRBV24-1; CDR3 length: 13; clone size: few; J gene: TRBJ1-5
CDR3 protein: CASSLEGQGKFYEQYF; CDR3 DNA: TGTGCCAGCAGTTTAGAAGGACAGGGGAAGTTCTACGAGCAGTACTTC; D gene: TRBD1; V gene: TRBV12-3/TRBV12-4; CDR3 length: 16; clone size: few; J gene: TRBJ2-7